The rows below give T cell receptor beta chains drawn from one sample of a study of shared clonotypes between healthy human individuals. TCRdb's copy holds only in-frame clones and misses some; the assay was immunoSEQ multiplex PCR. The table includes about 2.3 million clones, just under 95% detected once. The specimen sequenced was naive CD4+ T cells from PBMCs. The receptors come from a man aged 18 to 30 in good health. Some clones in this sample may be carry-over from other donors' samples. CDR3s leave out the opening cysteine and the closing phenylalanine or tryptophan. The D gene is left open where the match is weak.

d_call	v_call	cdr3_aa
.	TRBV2	ASSGGRDSGANVLT
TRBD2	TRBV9	ASSAGGLAGYNEQF
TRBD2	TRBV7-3	ASSFGPRSGSNEQF
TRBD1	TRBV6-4	ASRGQANTGELF
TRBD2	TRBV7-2	ASSLVTGRVPYNEQF
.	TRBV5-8	ASSSGTVPTRRGQPQH
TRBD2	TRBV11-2	ASSRLAGGSNTYEQY
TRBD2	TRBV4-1	ASSLATSGTYEQY
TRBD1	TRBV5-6	ASSHDRENTEAF
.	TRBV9	ASSPHPGNYGYT
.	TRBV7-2	ASSLAGDQGKNTQY
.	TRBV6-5	ASRKPPPGRQF
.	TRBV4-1	ASSQGGGEKLF
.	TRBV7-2	ASSLSGAGNTIY
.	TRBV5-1	ASSLDGGYNNEQF
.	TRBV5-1	ASSLVGGPYNEQF
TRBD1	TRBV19	ASTRQGGYNEQF
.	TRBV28	ASNTPGLVYEQY
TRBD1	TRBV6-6	ASRDRGGDTEAF
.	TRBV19	ASSRRDREDYEQY
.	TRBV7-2	ASSSVTGPLVGNTIY
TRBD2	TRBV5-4	ASSLPAGGETQY
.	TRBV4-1	ASSPNDAEPYNEQF
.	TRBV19	ASSIGPHRPTDTQY
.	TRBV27	ASRVQGGASGGYT
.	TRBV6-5	ASSFRQSNEKLF
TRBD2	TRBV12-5	ASGRSSGLRREQF